Below, one T cell receptor (beta chain) is given with its context. This sample was taken from a study of T cell responses to AZD1222 COVID-19 vaccine. The germline V gene has CDR1 GTSNPN and CDR2 SVGIG (reference sequence). Deletions cut 5 bases from V and 2 bases from J, with 5 bases between. This CDR3 region has 11 residues. The repertoire was sequenced with immunoSEQ multiplex PCR; TCRdb's copy has only in-frame clones and lacks some. The sample yields some 140,000 clones, 85% to 95% seen once. This receptor was identified in an adult in good health. The genes are TRBV30 and TRBJ2-3; D is unclear. The sequencing here drew on peripheral blood, taken on day 0 of AZD1222 vaccination. CDR3 amino acids: CAWGITDTQYF. CDR3 bases: TGTGCCTGGGGGATCACAGATACGCAGTATTTT.